The 22 T cell receptor beta chains reported below all come from one sample, sequenced in a study of blood T cell repertoires in COVID-19. The table came from immunoSEQ multiplex PCR; TCRdb's copy has only in-frame clones and leaves some out. The data hold more than 200,000 clones, with around 90% observed a single time. The sequenced sample consisted of peripheral blood. These TCRs come from a human donor in a cohort sampled during active COVID-19.

Points on this clone: Other nucleotide sequences in the sample specify the same CDR3. The chain combines TRBV9 with TRBJ1-1; maybe TRBD1 (5 bases). Germline-derived CDR1 and CDR2 are SGDLS and YYNGEE. V dropped 0 bases and J dropped 5 bases, with 11 bases sitting between them. This CDR3 is built from 14 residues. The CDR3 DNA is TGTGCCAGCAGCGTAGGGCAGGGTAGGACTGAAGCTTTCTTT. Its protein product is CASSVGQGRTEAFF.

V and J are TRBV6-1 and TRBJ1-6; D may be TRBD1 (6 bases). The V end was cut by 3 bases, the J end by 9 bases, with 15 bases between. The CDR3 contains 15 residues. CDR1 and CDR2 (germline): MNHNS, SASEGT. The CDR3 DNA reads TGTGCCAGCAGTGATAACAGGGCAAGATTTTCACCCCTCCACTTT. It encodes CASSDNRARFSPLHF.

For the CDR3, the DNA is TGTGCCAGCAGTATAGGGACATGGGATGGCTACACCTTC. Its translation: CASSIGTWDGYTF. V usage is TRBV2 and J usage is TRBJ1-2; D may be TRBD1 (6 bases). The CDR3 runs to 13 residues. Germline V CDR1 and CDR2: SNHLY, FYNNEI. Deletions cut 5 bases from V and 6 bases from J, with 13 bases between.

The V call is TRBV3-1 (or the pseudogene TRBV3-2), the J call TRBJ1-1; D gene unclear. CDR3 length equals 14 residues. V was clipped by 0 bases and J by 5 bases, with 10 bases between them. Germline-derived CDR1 and CDR2 are LGHDT and YNNKEL (reference sequence). The CDR3 coding sequence is TGTGCCAGCAGCCAAGACCCCCCCATTACTGAAGCTTTCTTT. This codes for CASSQDPPITEAFF.

The V call is TRBV20-1, the J call TRBJ2-7, with D tentatively TRBD2 (5 bases). The CDR3 extends over 16 amino acids. The germline V gene encodes CDR1 DFQATT and CDR2 SNEGSKA (reference sequence). V was shortened by 3 bases and J by 1 base, with 19 bases between the two germline ends. The CDR3, as DNA: TGCAGTGCTAGTGATGAGGGCGGGCTCGAATCCTACGAGCAGTACTTC. Translation gives CSASDEGGLESYEQYF.

CDR3 sequence: CASSTRNSPLHF. The DNA for the CDR3 is TGTGCCAGCAGCACTCGGAATTCACCCCTCCACTTT. The V and J genes are TRBV21-1 and TRBJ1-6. TRBV21-1 is annotated as a pseudogene. The CDR3 has 12 amino acids.

Turning to this clone: Other DNA sequences in the sample encode the same CDR3. The chain joins TRBV9 to TRBJ1-1, with unresolved D. The germline gives CDR1 SGDLS, CDR2 YYNGEE. The CDR3 covers 15 residues. V lost 0 bases, J lost 0 bases, and 9 bases lay in between. The CDR3: CASSVGSGMNTEAFF. The CDR3 bases are TGTGCCAGCAGCGTAGGGAGCGGGATGAACACTGAAGCTTTCTTT.

This chain links TRBV6-5 with TRBJ2-1; 7 bases map to TRBD2. CDR1 is MNHEY and CDR2 is SVGAGI in the germline V gene. The CDR3 spans 15 residues. V shed 6 bases and J 0 bases; nucleotides not matched to a gene: 5. The CDR3 sequence: CASRLRGSSYNEQFF. DNA of the CDR3: TGTGCCAGCAGGCTGCGGGGGAGCTCCTACAATGAGCAGTTCTTC.

The chain employs TRBV27 and TRBJ2-6; no clear D. Germline V CDR1 and CDR2: MNHEY, SMNVEV (reference sequence). V lost 3 bases and J lost 2, with 5 bases in between. The CDR3 runs to 14 residues. The CDR3 spells CASSFITGANVLTF. The CDR3 DNA follows: TGTGCCAGCAGTTTTATAACTGGGGCCAACGTCCTGACTTTC.

V usage is TRBV9 and J usage is TRBJ1-6, with D tentatively TRBD1 (5 bases). CDR1 is SGDLS and CDR2 is YYNGEE in the germline V gene. The V and J ends lost 2 bases and 9 bases respectively, with 6 bases between them. CDR3 length equals 12 residues. CDR3 amino acids: CASSVQGSPLHF. As DNA, the CDR3 is TGTGCCAGCAGCGTGCAGGGTTCACCCCTCCACTTT.

The chain has TRBV16 and TRBJ1-5; D not resolved. CDR1 is KGHSY and CDR2 is FQNENV in the germline V gene. The CDR3 contains 16 residues. V was trimmed by 0 bases and J by 3 bases, leaving 12 bases between them. The CDR3 loop is CASSQSSGWNNQPQHF. The CDR3 bases are TGTGCCAGCAGCCAATCTTCAGGATGGAACAATCAGCCCCAGCATTTT.

The chain carries TRBV7-2 and TRBJ2-3; TRBD2 aligns across 10 bases. The V segment lost 4 bases and the J segment 5 bases; nucleotides outside the gene matches: 9. CDR3 size: 16 residues. Germline loops: CDR1 SGHTA, CDR2 FQGNSA. The CDR3 here is CASSSLFSGGGDTQYF. CDR3 DNA sequence: TGTGCCAGCAGCTCCCTTTTCAGCGGGGGGGGAGATACGCAGTATTTT.

The chain employs TRBV5-4 and TRBJ2-4; TRBD1 aligns across 10 bases. The CDR3 sequence is 16 residues long. Germline V CDR1 and CDR2: SGHNT, YYREEE (reference sequence). Germline trimming cut 0 bases from V and 8 bases from J; bases unmatched to any gene: 8. As DNA, the CDR3 is TGTGCCAGCAGCTTGGCCGGTAGGGACAGGGGATACATTCAGTACTTC. Its protein is CASSLAGRDRGYIQYF.

This clone appeared once. The J gene is TRBJ1-1, the V gene TRBV5-1; D perhaps matches TRBD1 (6 bases). Per the germline V gene, CDR1 is SGHRS and CDR2 is YFSETQ. The length of the CDR3 is 14 residues. V lost 0 bases to trimming and J lost 3 bases, with 9 bases between them. The CDR3 coding sequence is TGCGCCAGCAGCTTGGCAGGGGCCGACACTGAAGCTTTCTTT. Protein sequence: CASSLAGADTEAFF.

The chain recombines TRBV28 with TRBJ2-7, with TRBD1 matching 10 bases. The junction had 9 bases not matched to a gene; V was cut back by 4 bases and J by 3 bases. Germline CDR1 and CDR2: MDHEN and SYDVKM. The CDR3 sequence is 16 residues long. The DNA for the CDR3 is TGTGCCAGCAGTTCCCTCGGGGGACAGGGGAGCTACGAGCAGTACTTC. As protein: CASSSLGGQGSYEQYF.

The CDR3 sequence is CASTKFRGQNTEAFF. As DNA, the CDR3 is TGTGCCAGCACCAAATTCAGGGGGCAGAACACTGAAGCTTTCTTT. The chain employs TRBV6-5 and TRBJ1-1; 8 bases agree with TRBD1. V shed 7 bases and J 1 base; nucleotides not matched to a gene: 8. This CDR3 has 15 amino acids. CDR1 is MNHEY, CDR2 SVGAGI, per germline.

CDR3 protein: CASSPHRQGVWYGYTF. CDR3 coding DNA: TGTGCCAGCAGTCCCCACAGACAGGGGGTTTGGTATGGCTACACCTTC. The chain combines TRBV6-2 or TRBV6-3 with TRBJ1-2, with TRBD1 matching over 9 bases. Germline CDR1 and CDR2: MNHEY and SVGEGT. The CDR3 spans 16 residues. V was pared by 5 bases and J by 5 bases, with 12 bases of the junction left unmatched.

The chain has TRBV4-1 and TRBJ1-5; D unresolved. CDR1 is MGHRA, CDR2 YSYEKL, per germline. V lost 4 bases and J lost 1, with 14 bases in between. This CDR3 spans 16 amino acids. The chain's CDR3 is CASSRIWPKSNQPQHF. The CDR3 DNA reads as TGCGCCAGCAGCCGTATTTGGCCCAAGAGCAATCAGCCCCAGCATTTT.

Only one count was recorded for this clone. The chain uses TRBV19 and TRBJ2-1; D unresolved. Trimming removed 0 bases from V and 6 bases from J, with 9 bases in between. This CDR3 spans 14 amino acids. Germline V gene sequence: CDR1 LNHDA, CDR2 SQIVND (reference sequence). The CDR3 DNA follows: TGTGCCAGTAGTATAGATCCTATAGCCAATGAGCAGTTCTTC. It is translated as CASSIDPIANEQFF.

This chain joins TRBV27 and TRBJ2-1; 8 nucleotides match TRBD2. CDR1 MNHEY and CDR2 SMNVEV come from the germline V gene (reference sequence). The CDR3 runs 16 residues. With 5 bases clipped from V and 2 bases from J, the junction kept 8 bases outside the gene matches. Written as DNA, the CDR3 is TGTGCCAGCAGTCCCCGGGGGGGCAGTACCTACAATGAGCAGTTCTTC. Its translation is CASSPRGGSTYNEQFF.

Regarding this clone: Different DNA sequences within this sample yield the same CDR3. This chain uses TRBV10-3 with TRBJ1-1; the match to TRBD1 covers 8 bases. Germline-derived CDR1 and CDR2 are ENHRY and SYGVKD. The CDR3 runs 14 residues. The J segment lost 3 bases and the V segment lost 4 bases, leaving 4 bases of the junction unmatched. CDR3 sequence reads: CAISGTGGDTEAFF. DNA for the CDR3: TGTGCCATCAGTGGCACAGGGGGGGACACTGAAGCTTTCTTT.

V gene TRBV6-5 combines with J gene TRBJ2-7; possible D gene TRBD1, 5 bases. This CDR3 has 15 amino acids. V was trimmed by 0 bases and J by 4 bases, leaving 13 bases between them. CDR1 and CDR2 from the germline V gene are MNHEY and SVGAGI. The CDR3 here is CASSYSAGNQYEQYF. The CDR3, as DNA: TGTGCCAGCAGTTACTCGGCAGGGAACCAGTACGAGCAGTACTTC.